A single sample gave rise to the 15 T cell receptor beta chains below, sequenced in a study of blood T cell repertoires in COVID-19. Produced via immunoSEQ multiplex PCR; TCRdb's table is partial and in-frame only. Of 250,000 to 350,000 clones listed, around 86% are singletons. The sequenced sample consisted of PBMCs or T cells enriched from blood (not recorded which). The receptors here all came from a woman aged 18 to 35 who had recovered from COVID-19.

The gene calls are TRBV29-1 and TRBJ1-4; the D gene is possibly TRBD1 (5 bases). The length of the CDR3 is 12 residues. Trimming removed 1 base from V and 8 bases from J, with 8 bases in between. Germline assignment: CDR1 SQVTM and CDR2 ANQGSEA. Here the CDR3 reads CSVEVEGEKLFF. The CDR3 region has the DNA TGCAGCGTTGAAGTGGAGGGGGAAAAACTGTTTTTT.

This clone has a handful of counts. This chain links TRBV5-1 with TRBJ2-7, with a weak D call TRBD1 (6 bases). Trimming cost V 0 bases and J 6 bases, with 16 bases left between them. This CDR3 contains 15 residues. CDR1 SGHRS and CDR2 YFSETQ come from the germline V gene. CDR3: CASSLDPGDFGEQYF. In DNA form, the CDR3 reads TGCGCCAGCAGCTTGGATCCAGGGGATTTTGGCGAGCAGTACTTC.

The chain recombines TRBV14 with TRBJ2-1; 12 bases are a match to TRBD1. The CDR3 length is 15 residues. Germline trimming cut 6 bases from V and 8 bases from J; bases unmatched to any gene: 8. The germline gives CDR1 SGHDN, CDR2 FVKESK. CDR3 sequence: CASSRDRGLLHEQFF. CDR3 bases: TGTGCCAGCAGTCGGGACAGGGGGCTTCTCCATGAGCAGTTCTTC.

The chain couples TRBV29-1 to TRBJ2-3; D ambiguous. CDR1 is SQVTM, CDR2 ANQGSEA, per germline. The CDR3 is 12 residues long. V lost 5 bases and J lost 0, with 6 bases in between. This CDR3 reads CSVKSSTDTQYF. The CDR3 region has the DNA TGCAGCGTTAAGAGTAGCACAGATACGCAGTATTTT.

The chain is built from TRBV6-5 and TRBJ2-3, with D tentatively TRBD2 (5 bases). V lost 7 bases and J 4 bases, leaving 12 bases between the germline ends. Germline CDR1 reads MNHEY; CDR2 reads SVGAGI. The CDR3 sequence is 13 residues long. The CDR3 nucleotides are TGTGCCAGCATGTGGGGAGATTCAGATACGCAGTATTTT. It encodes CASMWGDSDTQYF.

V gene TRBV2 combines with J gene TRBJ1-1; D may be TRBD1 (5 bases). V lost 7 bases to trimming and J lost 0 bases, with 12 bases between them. Germline V gene sequence: CDR1 SNHLY, CDR2 FYNNEI. CDR3 length: 14 amino acids. The DNA for the CDR3 is TGTGCCAGCACCAGGGTCCAAATGAACACTGAAGCTTTCTTT. Protein: CASTRVQMNTEAFF. Complete variable domain (other parts from reference TRBV2 and TRBJ1-1): EPEVTQTPSHQVTQMGQEVILRCVPISNHLYFYWYRQILGQKVEFLVSFYNNEISEKSEIFDDQFSVERPDGSNFTLKIRSTKLEDSAMYFCASTRVQMNTEAFFGQGTRLTVV.

The chain combines TRBV5-1 with TRBJ2-7, with 10 nucleotides matching TRBD2. The trim removed 0 bases at V and 4 bases at J, leaving 7 bases unmatched. The CDR3 is 16 amino acids. Germline V gene sequence: CDR1 SGHRS, CDR2 YFSETQ. This CDR3 reads CASSLAGTAGGYEQYF. CDR3 nucleotides: TGCGCCAGCAGCTTGGCCGGGACAGCGGGAGGGTACGAGCAGTACTTC. Full variable domain (outside the CDR3, taken from reference TRBV5-1 and TRBJ2-7): KAGVTQTPRYLIKTRGQQVTLSCSPISGHRSVSWYQQTPGQGLQFLFEYFSETQRNKGNFPGRFSGRQFSNSRSEMNVSTLELGDSALYLCASSLAGTAGGYEQYFGPGTRLTVT.

The chain's CDR3 is CASSFGLAGPQTQYF. The CDR3 DNA follows: TGTGCCAGCAGTTTTGGACTAGCGGGACCGCAAACCCAGTACTTC. V is TRBV27 and J is TRBJ2-5; TRBD2 matches 12 bases. The CDR3 length is 15 residues. The germline CDR1 and CDR2 sequences are MNHEY and SMNVEV (reference sequence). V trimming: 3 bases; J trimming: 8 bases; junction bases outside the gene matches: 7.

J is TRBJ1-4 and V is TRBV7-9; 8 positions agree with TRBD1. The CDR3 extends over 16 amino acids. Trimming took 5 bases from V and 7 from J; bases not matched to a gene: 12. Germline CDR1 is SEHNR and CDR2 is FQNEAQ (reference sequence). Here the CDR3 DNA reads TGTGCCAGCAGCCTTGCAACAGGGGGATGGGCTGAAAAACTGTTTTTT. Protein: CASSLATGGWAEKLFF.

The genes are TRBV2 and TRBJ2-5; TRBD2 aligns across 9 bases. V lost 1 base and J lost 5; bases outside the gene matches: 11. Germline loops: CDR1 SNHLY, CDR2 FYNNEI. The CDR3 is 17 amino acids. CDR3 in amino acids: CASSEVLAGGPGETQYF. CDR3 nucleotides: TGTGCCAGCAGTGAAGTGTTGGCGGGAGGGCCGGGGGAGACCCAGTACTTC.

J is TRBJ2-7 and V is TRBV27, with 8 positions matching TRBD1. There are 15 residues in the CDR3. With 7 bases clipped from V and 2 bases from J, the junction kept 10 bases outside the gene matches. CDR1 is MNHEY and CDR2 is SMNVEV in the germline V gene (reference sequence). The CDR3 bases are TGTGCCAGCACCCAGGCAGGGGGCCAAGCCTACGAGCAGTACTTC. This sequence encodes CASTQAGGQAYEQYF.

The gene calls are TRBV7-9 and TRBJ2-1; the match to TRBD2 covers 7 bases. Germline CDR1 SEHNR, CDR2 FQNEAQ (reference sequence). The CDR3 contains 15 residues. The V segment lost 2 bases and the J segment 5 bases; nucleotides outside the gene matches: 6. The CDR3 here is CASSLLADNNNEQFF. Written as DNA, the CDR3 is TGTGCCAGCAGCTTACTAGCGGACAACAACAATGAGCAGTTCTTC.

This rearrangement joins TRBV9 to TRBJ1-2; 10 bases fit TRBD1. This CDR3 is built from 13 residues. Germline CDR1 is SGDLS and CDR2 is YYNGEE. V was clipped by 8 bases and J by 7 bases; unmatched bases: 8. CDR3 nucleotide sequence: TGTGCCAGTGGGGACAGGGGTCTAAGTGGCTACACCTTC. It is translated as CASGDRGLSGYTF.

This clone was recorded only once. This rearrangement joins TRBV7-6 to TRBJ1-5, with 11 bases fitting TRBD1. The CDR3 covers 15 residues. Germline V gene sequence: CDR1 SGHVS, CDR2 FNYEAQ. The ends lost 1 base at V and 6 bases at J; junction bases unmatched: 2. The CDR3 DNA reads TGTGCCAGCAGCTTAGGGACAGGGGGCGGTCAGCCCCAGCATTTT. It codes for CASSLGTGGGQPQHF.

The V gene is TRBV24-1, the J gene TRBJ2-7, with 7 nucleotides matching TRBD2. Trimming took 1 base from V and 6 from J; bases not matched to a gene: 11. CDR1 and CDR2 (germline): KGHDR, SFDVKD. The CDR3 contains 16 residues. As DNA, the CDR3 is TGTGCCACCAGTGATTTAAAGACTAGCAGGGCATCCGAGCAGTACTTC. It specifies CATSDLKTSRASEQYF.